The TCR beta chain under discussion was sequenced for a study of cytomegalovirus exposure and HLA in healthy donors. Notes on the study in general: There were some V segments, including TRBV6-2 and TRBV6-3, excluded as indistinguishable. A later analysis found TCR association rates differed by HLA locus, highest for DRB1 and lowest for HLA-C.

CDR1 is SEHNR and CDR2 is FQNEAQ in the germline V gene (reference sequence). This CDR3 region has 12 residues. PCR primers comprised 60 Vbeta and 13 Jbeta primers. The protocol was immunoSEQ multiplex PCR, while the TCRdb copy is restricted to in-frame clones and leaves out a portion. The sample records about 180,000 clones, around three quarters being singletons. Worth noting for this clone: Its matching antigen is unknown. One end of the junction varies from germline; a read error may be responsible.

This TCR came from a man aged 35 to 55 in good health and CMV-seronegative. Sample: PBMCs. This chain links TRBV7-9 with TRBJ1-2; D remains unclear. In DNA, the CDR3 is TGTTCCAGCAGCTTATCCCTCAGAGGCTACACCTTC. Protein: CSSSLSLRGYTF. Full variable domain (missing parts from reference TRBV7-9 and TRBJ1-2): DTGVSQNPRHKITKRGQNVTFRCDPISEHNRLYWYRQTLGQGPEFLTYFQNEAQLEKSRLLSDRFSAERPKGSFSTLEIQRTEQGDSAMYLCSSSLSLRGYTFGSGTRLTVV.